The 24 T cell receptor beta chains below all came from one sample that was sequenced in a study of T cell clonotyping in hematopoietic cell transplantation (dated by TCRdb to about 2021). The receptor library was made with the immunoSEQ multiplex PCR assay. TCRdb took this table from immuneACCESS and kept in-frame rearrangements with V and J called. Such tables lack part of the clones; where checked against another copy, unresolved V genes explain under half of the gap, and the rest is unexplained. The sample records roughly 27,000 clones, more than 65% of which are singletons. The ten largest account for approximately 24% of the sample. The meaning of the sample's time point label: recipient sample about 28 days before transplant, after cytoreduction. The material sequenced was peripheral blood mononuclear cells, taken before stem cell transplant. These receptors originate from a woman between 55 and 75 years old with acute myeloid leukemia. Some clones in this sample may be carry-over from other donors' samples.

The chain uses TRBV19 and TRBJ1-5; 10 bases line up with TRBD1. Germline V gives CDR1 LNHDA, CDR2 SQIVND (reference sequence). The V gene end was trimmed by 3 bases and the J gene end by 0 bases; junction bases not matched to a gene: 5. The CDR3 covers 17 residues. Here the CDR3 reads CASSIRQGAASNQPQHF. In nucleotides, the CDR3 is TGTGCCAGTAGTATTAGACAGGGGGCCGCTAGCAATCAGCCCCAGCATTTT.

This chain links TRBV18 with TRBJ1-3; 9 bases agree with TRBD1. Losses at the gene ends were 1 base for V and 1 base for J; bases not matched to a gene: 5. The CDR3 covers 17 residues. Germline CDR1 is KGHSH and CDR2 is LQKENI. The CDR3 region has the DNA TGTGCCAGCTCACCACTGGACAGGGGCACATCTGGAAACACCATATATTTT. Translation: CASSPLDRGTSGNTIYF.

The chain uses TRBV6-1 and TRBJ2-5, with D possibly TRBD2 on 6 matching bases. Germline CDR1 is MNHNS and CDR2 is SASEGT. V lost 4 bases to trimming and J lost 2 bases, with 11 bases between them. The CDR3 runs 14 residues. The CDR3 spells CASSGRGGQETQYF. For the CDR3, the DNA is TGTGCCAGCAGTGGACGTGGGGGGCAAGAGACCCAGTACTTC.

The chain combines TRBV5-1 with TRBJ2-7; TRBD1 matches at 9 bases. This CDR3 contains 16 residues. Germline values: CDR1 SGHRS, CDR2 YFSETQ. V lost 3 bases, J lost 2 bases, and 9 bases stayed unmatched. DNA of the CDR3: TGCGCCAGCAGCTCGGCTCCGGGACAGGGAACCTACGAGCAGTACTTC. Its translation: CASSSAPGQGTYEQYF.

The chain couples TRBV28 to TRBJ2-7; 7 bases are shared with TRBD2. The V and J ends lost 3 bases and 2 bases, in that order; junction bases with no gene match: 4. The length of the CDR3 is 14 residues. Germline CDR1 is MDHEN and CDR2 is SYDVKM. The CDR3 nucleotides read TGTGCCAGCAGTTTCCTAGCGGAGACCTACGAGCAGTACTTC. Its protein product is CASSFLAETYEQYF.

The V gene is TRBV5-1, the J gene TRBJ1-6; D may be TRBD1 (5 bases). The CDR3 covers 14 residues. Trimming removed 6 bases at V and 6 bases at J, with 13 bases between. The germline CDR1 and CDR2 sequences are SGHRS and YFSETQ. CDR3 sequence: CASNRDGANSPLHF. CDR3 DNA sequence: TGCGCCAGCAACCGGGACGGCGCTAATTCACCCCTCCACTTT.

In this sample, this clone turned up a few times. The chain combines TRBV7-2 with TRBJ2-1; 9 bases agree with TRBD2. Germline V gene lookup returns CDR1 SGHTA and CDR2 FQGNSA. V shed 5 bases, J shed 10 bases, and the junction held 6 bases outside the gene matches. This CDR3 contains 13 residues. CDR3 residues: CASSLSGRGEQFF. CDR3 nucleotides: TGTGCCAGCAGCCTTAGCGGGAGAGGGGAGCAGTTCTTC.

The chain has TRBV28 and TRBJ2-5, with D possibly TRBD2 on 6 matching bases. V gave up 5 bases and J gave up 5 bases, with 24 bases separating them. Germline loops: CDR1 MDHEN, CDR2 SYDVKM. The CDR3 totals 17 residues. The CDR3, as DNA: TGTGCCAGCAGTCCTACGTCGGGAGCGGAGGAGTGGGAGACCCAGTACTTC. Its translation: CASSPTSGAEEWETQYF.

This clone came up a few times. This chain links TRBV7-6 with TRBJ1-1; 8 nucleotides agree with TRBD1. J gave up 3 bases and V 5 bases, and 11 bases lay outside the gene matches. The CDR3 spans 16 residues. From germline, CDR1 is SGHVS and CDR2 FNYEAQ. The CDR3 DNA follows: TGTGCCAGCAGCCCAAAAATCTCGGGACAGGACACTGAAGCTTTCTTT. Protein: CASSPKISGQDTEAFF.

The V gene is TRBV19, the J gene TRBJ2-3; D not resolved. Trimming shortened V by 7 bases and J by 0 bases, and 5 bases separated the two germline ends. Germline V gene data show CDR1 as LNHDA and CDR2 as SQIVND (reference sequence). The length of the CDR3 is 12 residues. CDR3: CASTTSTDTQYF. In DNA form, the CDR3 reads TGTGCCAGTACCACAAGCACAGATACGCAGTATTTT.

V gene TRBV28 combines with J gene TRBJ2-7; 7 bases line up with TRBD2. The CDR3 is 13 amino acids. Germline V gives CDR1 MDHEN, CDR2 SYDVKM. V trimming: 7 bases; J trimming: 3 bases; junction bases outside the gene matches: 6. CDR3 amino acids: CASTATSLYEQYF. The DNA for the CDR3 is TGTGCCAGCACCGCGACTAGCCTCTACGAGCAGTACTTC.

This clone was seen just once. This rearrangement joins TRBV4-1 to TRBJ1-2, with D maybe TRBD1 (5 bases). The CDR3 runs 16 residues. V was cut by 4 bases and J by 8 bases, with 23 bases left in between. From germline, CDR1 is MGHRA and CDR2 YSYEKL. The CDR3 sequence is CASSPSPTGVVQGYTF. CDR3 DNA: TGCGCCAGCAGCCCCTCCCCCACGGGGGTCGTTCAAGGCTACACCTTC.

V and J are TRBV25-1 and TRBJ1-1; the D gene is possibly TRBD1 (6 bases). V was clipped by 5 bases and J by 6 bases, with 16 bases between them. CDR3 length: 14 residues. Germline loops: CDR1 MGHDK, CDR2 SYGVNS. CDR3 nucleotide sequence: TGTGCCAGCAGTAGGGGGGGAACGGGGGCTGAAGCTTTCTTT. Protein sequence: CASSRGGTGAEAFF. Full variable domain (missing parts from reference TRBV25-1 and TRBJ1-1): EADIYQTPRYLVIGTGKKITLECSQTMGHDKMYWYQQDPGMELHLIHYSYGVNSTEKGDLSSESTVSRIRTEHFPLTLESARPSHTSQYLCASSRGGTGAEAFFGQGTRLTVV.

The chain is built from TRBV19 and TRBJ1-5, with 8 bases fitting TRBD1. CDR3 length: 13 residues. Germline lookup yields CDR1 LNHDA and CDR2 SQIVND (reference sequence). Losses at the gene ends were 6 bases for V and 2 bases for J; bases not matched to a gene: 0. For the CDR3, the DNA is TGTGCCAGTAGGGACAGGGGCAATCAGCCCCAGCATTTT. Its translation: CASRDRGNQPQHF.

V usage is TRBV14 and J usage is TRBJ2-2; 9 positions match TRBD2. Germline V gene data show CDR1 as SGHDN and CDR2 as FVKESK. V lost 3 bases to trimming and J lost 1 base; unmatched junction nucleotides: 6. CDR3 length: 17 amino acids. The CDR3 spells CASSHWRGGLNTGELFF. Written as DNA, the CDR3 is TGTGCCAGCAGCCACTGGCGGGGGGGATTGAACACCGGGGAGCTGTTTTTT.

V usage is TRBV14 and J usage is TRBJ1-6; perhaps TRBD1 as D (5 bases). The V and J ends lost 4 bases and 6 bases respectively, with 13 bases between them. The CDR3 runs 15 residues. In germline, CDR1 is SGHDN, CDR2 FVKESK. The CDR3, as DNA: TGTGCCAGCAGCCTTGCCGGGACGGTTAATTCACCCCTCCACTTT. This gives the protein CASSLAGTVNSPLHF.

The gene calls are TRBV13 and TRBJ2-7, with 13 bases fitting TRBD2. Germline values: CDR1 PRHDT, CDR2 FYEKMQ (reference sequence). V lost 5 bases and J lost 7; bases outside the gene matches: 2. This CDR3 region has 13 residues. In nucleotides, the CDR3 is TGTGCCAGCAGCGGACTAGCGGGAGATGAGCAGTACTTC. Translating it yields CASSGLAGDEQYF. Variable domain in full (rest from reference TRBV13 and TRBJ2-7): AAGVIQSPRHLIKEKRETATLKCYPIPRHDTVYWYQQGPGQDPQFLISFYEKMQSDKGSIPDRFSAQQFSDYHSELNMSSLELGDSALYFCASSGLAGDEQYFGPGTRLTVT.

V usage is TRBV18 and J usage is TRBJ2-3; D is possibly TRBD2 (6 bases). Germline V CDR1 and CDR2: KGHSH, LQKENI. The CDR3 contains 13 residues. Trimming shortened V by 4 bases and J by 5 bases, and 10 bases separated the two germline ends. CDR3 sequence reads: CASSRGVGDTQYF. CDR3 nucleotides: TGTGCCAGCTCACGGGGGGTAGGAGATACGCAGTATTTT. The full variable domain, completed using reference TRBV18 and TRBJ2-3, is NAGVMQNPRHLVRRRGQEARLRCSPMKGHSHVYWYRQLPEEGLKFMVYLQKENIIDESGMPKERFSAEFPKEGPSILRIQQVVRGDSAAYFCASSRGVGDTQYFGPGTRLTVL.

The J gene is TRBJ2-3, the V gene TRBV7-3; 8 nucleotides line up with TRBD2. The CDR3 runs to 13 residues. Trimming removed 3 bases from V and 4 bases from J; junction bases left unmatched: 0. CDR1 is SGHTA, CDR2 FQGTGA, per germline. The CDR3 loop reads CASSLGLADTQYF. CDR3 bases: TGTGCCAGCAGCTTGGGACTAGCAGATACGCAGTATTTT.

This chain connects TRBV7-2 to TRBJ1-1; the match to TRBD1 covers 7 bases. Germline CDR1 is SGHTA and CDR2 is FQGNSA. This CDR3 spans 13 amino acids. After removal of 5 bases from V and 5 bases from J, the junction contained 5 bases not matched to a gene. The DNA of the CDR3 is TGTGCCAGCAGCAGCCAACAGGGGACTGAAGCTTTCTTT. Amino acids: CASSSQQGTEAFF.

The CDR3 DNA reads as TGTGCCAGCAGTTTCGGACTAGCGGGGGGCTACGAGCAGTACTTC. This encodes CASSFGLAGGYEQYF. The rearrangement joins TRBV27 to TRBJ2-7; 14 nucleotides align to TRBD2. Germline V gives CDR1 MNHEY, CDR2 SMNVEV (reference sequence). The CDR3 consists of 15 residues. With 3 bases clipped from V and 3 bases from J, the junction kept 1 base outside the gene matches.

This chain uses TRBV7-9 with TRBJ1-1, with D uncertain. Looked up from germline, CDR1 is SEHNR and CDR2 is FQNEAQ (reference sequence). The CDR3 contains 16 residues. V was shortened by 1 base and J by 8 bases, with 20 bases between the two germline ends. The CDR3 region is CASSLVGVGDREEAFF. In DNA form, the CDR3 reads TGTGCCAGCAGCTTAGTCGGGGTGGGCGACCGGGAGGAAGCTTTCTTT.

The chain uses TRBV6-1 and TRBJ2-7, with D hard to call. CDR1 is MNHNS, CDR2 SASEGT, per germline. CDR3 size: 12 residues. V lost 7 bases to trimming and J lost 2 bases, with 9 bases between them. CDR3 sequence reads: CASKPETYEQYF. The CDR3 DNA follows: TGTGCCAGCAAACCCGAAACCTACGAGCAGTACTTC.

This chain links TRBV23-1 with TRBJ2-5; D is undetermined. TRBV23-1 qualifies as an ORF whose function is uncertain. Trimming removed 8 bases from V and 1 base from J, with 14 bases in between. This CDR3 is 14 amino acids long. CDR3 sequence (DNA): TGCGCCAGCGCCCGCCCGGCACCCCAAGAGACCCAGTACTTC. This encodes CASARPAPQETQYF.